What follows describes a single T cell receptor (beta chain). The sample comes from a study of blood T cell repertoires in COVID-19. Looking at the study overall: PBMCs, B-cell-depleted T cells, or T cells provided the cDNA or gDNA that made up the material.

This CDR3 has 16 residues. Trimming took 0 bases from V and 3 from J; bases not matched to a gene: 2. CDR1 is SGDLS and CDR2 is YYNGEE in the germline V gene. Method: immunoSEQ multiplex PCR; TCRdb's copy keeps in-frame clones and lacks some. The repertoire holds fewer than 250,000 clones, with under 90% as singletons. Material for sequencing was peripheral blood. This chain connects TRBV9 to TRBJ2-2; 10 bases match TRBD2. This TCR was sampled from a man aged 50 to 60 with acute or convalescent COVID-19. The CDR3 reads CASSVVAGGYTGELFF. The CDR3 coding sequence is TGTGCCAGCAGCGTAGTAGCGGGGGGTTACACCGGGGAGCTGTTTTTT.